The text below deals with one TCR beta chain. The data were obtained in a study of blood T cell repertoires in COVID-19. Study background: There were acute and convalescent COVID-19 samples, and they came from the United States, Italy and Spain. PBMCs, B-cell-depleted T cells, or T cells provided the cDNA or gDNA that made up the material.

CDR3 length: 15 residues. From germline, CDR1 is MNHEY and CDR2 SVGAGI. Between the trimmed V and J ends, which lost 6 bases and 4 bases, there was a span of 15 bases. How the authors handled the data: Reference gene primer amplification yielded estimated nucleated cell counts. Sequenced by immunoSEQ multiplex PCR; TCRdb stores in-frame clones only, minus some. From that table come the V and J calls and clone size; the DNA was used to work out D and trimming. The sample yields some 120,000 clones, less than 90% seen once. The chain couples TRBV6-5 to TRBJ1-4; no firm D call. The sequence came from a man aged 65 to 79 with acute or convalescent COVID-19. The sample was peripheral blood. The CDR3 region has the DNA TGTGCCAGCAGCCCCTATCTACAGTATAATGAAAAACTGTTTTTT. Translation: CASSPYLQYNEKLFF.